This T cell receptor beta chain derives from a study of T cell changes during pregnancy in multiple sclerosis. Concerning this clone itself: Other nucleotide sequences from this sample produce the same CDR3.

The V end was cut by 0 bases, the J end by 6 bases, with 9 bases between. The CDR3 runs 13 residues. From germline, CDR1 is SGHNT and CDR2 YYREEE (reference sequence). Data came from immunoSEQ multiplex PCR; TCRdb stores just in-frame clones and leaves some out. The table records approximately 79,000 clones, more than 90% of them present only once. The sample was CD4+ T cells from peripheral blood mononuclear cells, taken before pregnancy. The sequence was collected from a female donor with multiple sclerosis, enrolled in a pregnancy study. J is TRBJ1-2 and V is TRBV5-4; D is unclear. This CDR3 is CASSLAGGDGYTF. As DNA, the CDR3 is TGTGCCAGCAGCTTGGCCGGAGGCGATGGCTACACCTTC.